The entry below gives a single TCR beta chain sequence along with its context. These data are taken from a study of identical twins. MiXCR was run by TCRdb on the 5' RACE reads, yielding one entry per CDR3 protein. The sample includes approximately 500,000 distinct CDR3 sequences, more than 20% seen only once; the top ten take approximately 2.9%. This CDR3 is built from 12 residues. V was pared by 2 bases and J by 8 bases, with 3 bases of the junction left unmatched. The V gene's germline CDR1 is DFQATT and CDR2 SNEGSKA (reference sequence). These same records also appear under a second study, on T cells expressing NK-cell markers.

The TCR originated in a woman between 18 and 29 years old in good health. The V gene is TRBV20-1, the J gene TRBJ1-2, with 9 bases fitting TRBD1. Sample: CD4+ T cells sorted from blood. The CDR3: CSARLDRGGYTF. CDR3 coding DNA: TGCAGTGCTAGACTGGACAGGGGAGGCTACACCTTC.